The clone carrying this T cell receptor (beta chain) has a handful of counts. The antigen is not known. This CDR3 has 14 residues. Germline V gene sequence: CDR1 SGDLS, CDR2 YYNGEE. V was trimmed by 4 bases and J by 7 bases, leaving 17 bases between them. The record originates from a study of T cells in localized non-small cell lung cancer. Points from the study as a whole: A median roughly 57 of the top 100 tumor clones appeared in adjacent lung. Uninvolved adjacent lung had more T cell clonality than any other tissue, topping tumor.

Measured with immunoSEQ multiplex PCR; TCRdb has only the in-frame clones, and not every one. The data contain some 1,000 clones, 28% of them singletons. The rearrangement uses TRBV9 and TRBJ1-2, with D maybe TRBD1 (6 bases). The material was lung tumor tissue, obtained before any cancer treatment. The receptor was isolated from a woman aged 40-75 years with stage I squamous cell lung carcinoma. The CDR3, as DNA: TGTGCCAGCAGCCCATCCCCTTCGGGGGCTGGCTACACCTTC. Its translation: CASSPSPSGAGYTF.